The clone carrying this TCR beta chain turned up a few times. Its antigen is unidentified. CDR3 length equals 15 residues. Germline V lookup: CDR1 SQVTM, CDR2 ANQGSEA. Trimming cost V 6 bases and J 0 bases; bases outside gene matches: 11. This record belongs to a study of cytomegalovirus exposure and HLA in healthy donors. Study context: Earlier, some 170 million T cells were analyzed, and some 120 million unique TCR beta sequences were found among them.

Study conclusions and caveats: CMV serostatus was the sole immune exposure data available. In an earlier analysis, about 87% or about 30%: the productive usage of most TCR beta V segments.

Unrecorded immune exposure was likely among donors, who were nominally healthy when sampled. Vbeta (60) and Jbeta (13) primers were used in the PCR. Clones were sequenced by immunoSEQ multiplex PCR, and TCRdb holds only the in-frame ones, with some missing. The table lists roughly 120,000 clones, approximately 61% of them singletons. The clonotype comes from a man aged 25-45 years in good health and CMV-seropositive. The source material was PBMCs. The J gene is TRBJ2-7, the V gene TRBV29-1; TRBD1 matches 7 bases. The CDR3 reads CSVQRTGAHSYEQYF. DNA for the CDR3: TGCAGCGTCCAACGGACAGGAGCCCACTCCTACGAGCAGTACTTC.